These T cell receptor beta chains were read from a single sample in a study of a mutant IDH1 vaccine in newly diagnosed glioma. Antigens for these TCRs are unknown. TCRdb's table, derived via immunoSEQ multiplex PCR, lists solely in-frame clones and lacks some. The repertoire includes 30,000 to 35,000 clones, 50% to 60% of them detected once, and about 11% sits in the top ten. The sequenced sample was PBMCs, obtained from a glioma patient whose treatment included an IDH1 peptide vaccine. The source of these receptors is a woman younger than 30 with glioma. Both conserved end residues are part of each CDR3. The order of the fields is D gene, clone size, V gene, J gene, CDR3 DNA, CDR3 protein. The D gene is left open where the match is weak. Not every row has a clone size; where given, it reads once, few, many or a size class.

.	few	TRBV14	TRBJ1-1	TGTGCCAGCAGCCAACTTTTGGGGACTGAAGCTTTCTTT	CASSQLLGTEAFF
.	few	TRBV4-1	TRBJ2-5	TGCGCCAGCAGCCAAGATCCAGGTCCTGGAATAGAGACCCAGTACTTC	CASSQDPGPGIETQYF
TRBD1	.	TRBV10-3	TRBJ2-7	TGTGCCATCAGTGAAGGGGGGACAGGGCTGCCGGACGAGCAGTACTTC	CAISEGGTGLPDEQYF
.	.	TRBV7-9	TRBJ2-1	TGTGCCAGCAGCTTGCCACCAAGACTCGAGCAGTTCTTC	CASSLPPRLEQFF
TRBD1	.	TRBV5-1	TRBJ1-5	TGCGCCAGCTCGAGAGACAGGGTCTTCGATCAGCCCCAGCATTTT	CASSRDRVFDQPQHF
.	.	TRBV27	TRBJ2-7	TGTGCCAGCAGTCGGGGTGATGAGCAGTACTTC	CASSRGDEQYF
.	.	TRBV7-9	TRBJ2-7	TGTGCCAGCAGCTTAGAAGTCCAGGGGCACGAGCAGTACTTC	CASSLEVQGHEQYF
.	once	TRBV11-3	TRBJ2-1	TGTGCCAGCAGCCCCCGGGACTCGAACTTGGGGAATGAGCAGTTCTTC	CASSPRDSNLGNEQFF
TRBD1	.	TRBV2	TRBJ1-2	TGTGCCAGCAGGACTCAACAGGGGACCTATGGCTACACCTTC	CASRTQQGTYGYTF
.	.	TRBV19	TRBJ2-2	TGTGCCAGTAGTAACTCTGGGGTACGGAACACCGGGGAGCTGTTTTTT	CASSNSGVRNTGELFF
.	.	TRBV5-1	TRBJ2-2	TGCGCCAGCAGCATCCGGGGACAAATTAACACCGGGGAGCTGTTTTTT	CASSIRGQINTGELFF
TRBD2	.	TRBV28	TRBJ2-2	TGTGCCGGCGGAATAGCGGGAGCGAACACCGGGGAGCTGTTTTTT	CAGGIAGANTGELFF
TRBD2	.	TRBV11-2	TRBJ2-3	TGTGCCAGCAGCCGGGGGGAGGCCTCGGGGGGGAGCACAGATACGCAGTATTTT	CASSRGEASGGSTDTQYF
TRBD2	.	TRBV6-5	TRBJ2-1	TGTGCCAGCAGTTACTCGAGACTAGCGGGAGGGGTCGAGCAGTTCTTC	CASSYSRLAGGVEQFF
TRBD2	.	TRBV19	TRBJ2-1	TGTGCCAGTAAGGCTAGCGGGAGTACCTCCTACAATGAGCAGTTCTTC	CASKASGSTSYNEQFF
.	.	TRBV19	TRBJ2-5	TGTGCCAGTAGTGGGCAGGGGTGGGGGACCCAGTACTTC	CASSGQGWGTQYF
.	.	TRBV4-1	TRBJ2-7	TGCGCCAGCAGCCGAGGGAAGGGCCCAACCTACGAGCAGTACTTC	CASSRGKGPTYEQYF
TRBD1	.	TRBV19	TRBJ1-1	TGTGCCAGTAGTGCTACGACAGGGGTGCTGGCTTTCTTT	CASSATTGVLAFF
.	.	TRBV7-8	TRBJ2-2	TGTGCCAGCAGCTTAGGAAGGACAGCGCACACCGGGGAGCTGTTTTTT	CASSLGRTAHTGELFF
TRBD1	.	TRBV5-1	TRBJ2-2	TGCGCCAGCACCGGACAGGGGAAGAGGGACGGGGAGCTGTTTTTT	CASTGQGKRDGELFF
.	.	TRBV21-1	TRBJ2-2	TGTGCCAGCGGAATTAAGAGAGCTGACACCGGGGAGCTGTTTTTT	CASGIKRADTGELFF
.	few	TRBV6-6	TRBJ2-7	TGTGCCAGCAGTGGTTCTTACGGCGAGCAGTACTTC	CASSGSYGEQYF
.	.	TRBV6-6	TRBJ2-5	TGTGCCAGCAGTTATCGGCGGCAAGAGACCCAGTACTTC	CASSYRRQETQYF